This T cell receptor (beta chain) was recorded in a study of blood T cells in healthy people across ages. Overall study findings and caveats: It was held that the diversity estimates obtained from one million T cells were underestimates. It was the long-lived donors that had more naive CD4+ cells and higher diversity than aged donors. Among T cells, TCR beta diversity per million cells dropped roughly linearly as age rose.

Through a sample-barcoded 5' primer and a J-beta primer mix, a second PCR was run for roughly 6 to 12 cycles. Every cDNA molecule carried a tag from a template-switch adaptor bearing 12 random nucleotides. Each CDR3 protein gets one entry after TCRdb re-called the 5' RACE reads with MiXCR. The repertoire consists of about 1,500,000 distinct CDR3 sequences, with roughly 30% occurring once and the leading ten covering roughly 8%. This clonotype was counted only a few times. Its antigen is not identified. The CDR3 length is 15 residues. Trimming shortened V by 3 bases and J by 7 bases, and 15 bases separated the two germline ends. Germline assignment: CDR1 MGHDK and CDR2 SYGVNS.

The sequence derives from a young woman in good health. Sequencing was carried out using blood. The chain combines TRBV25-1 with TRBJ2-2; TRBD1 is a possible D gene (7 bases). CDR3 bases: TGTGCCAGCAGTGAGACTAGGGGGCGGGTCGGGGAGCTGTTTTTT. This gives the protein CASSETRGRVGELFF. Using reference TRBV25-1 and TRBJ2-2 for the parts outside the CDR3, the full variable domain is EADIYQTPRYLVIGTGKKITLECSQTMGHDKMYWYQQDPGMELHLIHYSYGVNSTEKGDLSSESTVSRIRTEHFPLTLESARPSHTSQYLCASSETRGRVGELFFGEGSRLTVL.